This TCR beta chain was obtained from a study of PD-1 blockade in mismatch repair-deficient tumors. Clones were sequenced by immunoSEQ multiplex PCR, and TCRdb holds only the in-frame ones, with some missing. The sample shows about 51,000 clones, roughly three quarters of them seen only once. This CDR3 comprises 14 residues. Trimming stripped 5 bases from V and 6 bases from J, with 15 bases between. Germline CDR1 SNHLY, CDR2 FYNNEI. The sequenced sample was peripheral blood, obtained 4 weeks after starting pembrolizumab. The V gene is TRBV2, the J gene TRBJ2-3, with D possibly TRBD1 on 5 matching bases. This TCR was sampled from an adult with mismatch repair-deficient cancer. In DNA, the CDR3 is TGTGCCAGCAGTAGCGAGTGGGGCCCGGATACGCAGTATTTT. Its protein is CASSSEWGPDTQYF.